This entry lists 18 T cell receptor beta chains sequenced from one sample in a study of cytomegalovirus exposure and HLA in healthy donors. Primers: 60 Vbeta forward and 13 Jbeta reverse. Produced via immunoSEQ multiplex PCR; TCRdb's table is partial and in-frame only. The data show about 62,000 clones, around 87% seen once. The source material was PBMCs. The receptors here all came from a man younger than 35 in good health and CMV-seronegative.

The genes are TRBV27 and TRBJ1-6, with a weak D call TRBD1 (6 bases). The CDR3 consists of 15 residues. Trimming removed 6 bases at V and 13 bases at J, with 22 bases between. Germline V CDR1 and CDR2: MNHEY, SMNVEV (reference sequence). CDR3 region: CASSSIQQGIRPLHF. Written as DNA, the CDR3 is TGTGCCAGCAGCTCAATACAGCAGGGGATCCGTCCCCTCCACTTT.

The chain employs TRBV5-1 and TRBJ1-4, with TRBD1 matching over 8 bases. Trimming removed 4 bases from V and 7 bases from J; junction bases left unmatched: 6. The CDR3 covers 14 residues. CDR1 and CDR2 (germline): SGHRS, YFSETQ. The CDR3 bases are TGCGCCAGCAGCCGTGACAGGGGATTTGAAAAACTGTTTTTT. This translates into CASSRDRGFEKLFF. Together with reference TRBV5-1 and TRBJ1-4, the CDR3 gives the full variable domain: KAGVTQTPRYLIKTRGQQVTLSCSPISGHRSVSWYQQTPGQGLQFLFEYFSETQRNKGNFPGRFSGRQFSNSRSEMNVSTLELGDSALYLCASSRDRGFEKLFFGSGTQLSVL.

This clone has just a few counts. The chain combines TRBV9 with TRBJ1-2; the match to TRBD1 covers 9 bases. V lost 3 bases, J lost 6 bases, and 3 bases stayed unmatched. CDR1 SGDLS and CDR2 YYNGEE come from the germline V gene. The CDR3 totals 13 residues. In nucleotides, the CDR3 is TGTGCCAGCAGCGATCGGACAGGGGATGGCTACACCTTC. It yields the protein CASSDRTGDGYTF.

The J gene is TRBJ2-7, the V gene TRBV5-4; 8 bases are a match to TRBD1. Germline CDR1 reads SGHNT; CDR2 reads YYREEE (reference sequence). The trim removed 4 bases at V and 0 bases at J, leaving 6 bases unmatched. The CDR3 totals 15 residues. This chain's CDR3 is CASSTWDRSSYEQYF. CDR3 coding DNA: TGTGCCAGCAGCACGTGGGACAGGAGCTCCTACGAGCAGTACTTC.

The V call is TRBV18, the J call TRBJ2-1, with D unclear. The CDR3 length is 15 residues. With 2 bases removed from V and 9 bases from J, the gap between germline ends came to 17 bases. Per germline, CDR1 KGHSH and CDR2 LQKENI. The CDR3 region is CASSPRSAEQSEQFF. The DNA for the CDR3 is TGTGCCAGCTCACCAAGATCCGCAGAACAGAGTGAGCAGTTCTTC.

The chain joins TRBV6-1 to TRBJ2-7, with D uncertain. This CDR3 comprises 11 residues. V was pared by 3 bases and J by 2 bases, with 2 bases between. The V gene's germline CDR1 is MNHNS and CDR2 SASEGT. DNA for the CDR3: TGTGCCAGCAGTGACACCTACGAGCAGTACTTC. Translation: CASSDTYEQYF.

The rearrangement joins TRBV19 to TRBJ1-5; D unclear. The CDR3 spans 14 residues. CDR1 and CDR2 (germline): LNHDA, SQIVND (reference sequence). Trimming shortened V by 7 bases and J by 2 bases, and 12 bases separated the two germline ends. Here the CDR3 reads CASTEGWGNQPQHF. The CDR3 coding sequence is TGTGCCAGTACCGAGGGTTGGGGCAATCAGCCCCAGCATTTT.

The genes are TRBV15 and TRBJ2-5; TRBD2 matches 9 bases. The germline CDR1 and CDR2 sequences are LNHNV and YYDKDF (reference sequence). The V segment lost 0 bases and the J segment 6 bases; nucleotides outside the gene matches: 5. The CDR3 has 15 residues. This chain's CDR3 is CATSRDLSGGQTQYF. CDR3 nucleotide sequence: TGTGCCACCAGCAGAGATCTAAGCGGGGGGCAGACCCAGTACTTC.

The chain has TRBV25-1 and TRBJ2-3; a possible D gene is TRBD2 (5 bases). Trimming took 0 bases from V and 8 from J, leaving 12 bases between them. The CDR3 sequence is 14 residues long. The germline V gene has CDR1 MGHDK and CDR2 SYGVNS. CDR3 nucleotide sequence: TGTGCCAGCAGTGAATACACAACCGGAGGTACGCAGTATTTT. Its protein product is CASSEYTTGGTQYF.

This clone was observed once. The CDR3: CASSLEGAGDGTGELFF. The CDR3 region has the DNA TGCGCCAGCAGCTTGGAGGGGGCAGGGGATGGCACCGGGGAGCTGTTTTTT. The V call is TRBV5-1, the J call TRBJ2-2; TRBD1 agrees at 7 bases. This CDR3 is built from 17 residues. In germline, CDR1 is SGHRS, CDR2 YFSETQ. Germline trimming cut 0 bases from V and 4 bases from J; bases unmatched to any gene: 9.

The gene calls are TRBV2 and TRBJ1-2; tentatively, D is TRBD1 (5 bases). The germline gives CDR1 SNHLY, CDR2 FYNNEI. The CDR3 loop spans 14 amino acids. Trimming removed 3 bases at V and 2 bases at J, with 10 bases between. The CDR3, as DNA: TGTGCCAGCAGTGAGGGCAGGGCAAACTATGGCTACACCTTC. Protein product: CASSEGRANYGYTF.

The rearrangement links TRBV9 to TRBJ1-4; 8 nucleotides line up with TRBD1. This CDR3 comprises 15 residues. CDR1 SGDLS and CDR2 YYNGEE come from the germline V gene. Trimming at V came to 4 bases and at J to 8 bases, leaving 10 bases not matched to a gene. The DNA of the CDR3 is TGTGCCAGCAGCTCACGACAGGGGTCAGGAGAAAAACTGTTTTTT. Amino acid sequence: CASSSRQGSGEKLFF.

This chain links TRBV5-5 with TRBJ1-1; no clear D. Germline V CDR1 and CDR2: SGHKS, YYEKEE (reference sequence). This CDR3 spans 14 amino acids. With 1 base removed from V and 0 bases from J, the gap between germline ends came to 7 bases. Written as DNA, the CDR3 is TGTGCCAGCAGCTTGACTAGAATGAACACTGAAGCTTTCTTT. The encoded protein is CASSLTRMNTEAFF. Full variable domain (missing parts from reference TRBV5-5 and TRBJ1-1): DAGVTQSPTHLIKTRGQQVTLRCSPISGHKSVSWYQQVLGQGPQFIFQYYEKEERGRGNFPDRFSARQFPNYSSELNVNALLLGDSALYLCASSLTRMNTEAFFGQGTRLTVV.

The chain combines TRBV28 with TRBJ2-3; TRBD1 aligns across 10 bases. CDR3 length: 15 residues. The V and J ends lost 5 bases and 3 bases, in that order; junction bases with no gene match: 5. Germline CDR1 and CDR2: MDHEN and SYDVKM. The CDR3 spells CASSTRQGATDTQYF. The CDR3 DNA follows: TGTGCCAGCAGTACCCGACAGGGGGCAACAGATACGCAGTATTTT.

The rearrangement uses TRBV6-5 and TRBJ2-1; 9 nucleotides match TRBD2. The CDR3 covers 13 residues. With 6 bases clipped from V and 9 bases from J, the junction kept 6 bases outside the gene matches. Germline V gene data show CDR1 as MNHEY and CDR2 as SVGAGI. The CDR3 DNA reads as TGTGCCAGCAGGCTAGCGGGGCAGGGTGAGCAGTTCTTC. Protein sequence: CASRLAGQGEQFF.

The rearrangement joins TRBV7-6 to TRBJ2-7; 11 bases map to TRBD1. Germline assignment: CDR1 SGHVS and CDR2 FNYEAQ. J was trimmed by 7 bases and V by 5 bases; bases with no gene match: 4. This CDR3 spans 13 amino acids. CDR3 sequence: CASSTDRGREQYF. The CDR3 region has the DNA TGTGCCAGCAGCACGGACAGGGGGCGGGAGCAGTACTTC. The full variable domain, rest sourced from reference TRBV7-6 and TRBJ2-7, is GAGVSQSPRYKVTKRGQDVALRCDPISGHVSLYWYRQALGQGPEFLTYFNYEAQQDKSGLPNDRFSAERPEGSISTLTIQRTEQRDSAMYRCASSTDRGREQYFGPGTRLTVT.

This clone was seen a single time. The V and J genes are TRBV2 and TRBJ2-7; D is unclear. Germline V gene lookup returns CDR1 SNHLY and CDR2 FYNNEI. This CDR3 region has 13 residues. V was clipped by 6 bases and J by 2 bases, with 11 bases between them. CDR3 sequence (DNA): TGTGCCAGCAGCCCCGACGGAGCCTACGAGCAGTACTTC. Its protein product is CASSPDGAYEQYF.

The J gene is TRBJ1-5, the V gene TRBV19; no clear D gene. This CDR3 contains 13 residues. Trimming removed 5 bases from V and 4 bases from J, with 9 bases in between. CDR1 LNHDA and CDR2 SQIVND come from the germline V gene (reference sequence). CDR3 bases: TGTGCCAGTAGTGCCCAGGATAATCAGCCCCAGCATTTT. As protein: CASSAQDNQPQHF. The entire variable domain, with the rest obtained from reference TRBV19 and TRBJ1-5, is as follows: DGGITQSPKYLFRKEGQNVTLSCEQNLNHDAMYWYRQDPGQGLRLIYYSQIVNDFQKGDIAEGYSVSREKKESFPLTVTSAQKNPTAFYLCASSAQDNQPQHFGDGTRLSIL.